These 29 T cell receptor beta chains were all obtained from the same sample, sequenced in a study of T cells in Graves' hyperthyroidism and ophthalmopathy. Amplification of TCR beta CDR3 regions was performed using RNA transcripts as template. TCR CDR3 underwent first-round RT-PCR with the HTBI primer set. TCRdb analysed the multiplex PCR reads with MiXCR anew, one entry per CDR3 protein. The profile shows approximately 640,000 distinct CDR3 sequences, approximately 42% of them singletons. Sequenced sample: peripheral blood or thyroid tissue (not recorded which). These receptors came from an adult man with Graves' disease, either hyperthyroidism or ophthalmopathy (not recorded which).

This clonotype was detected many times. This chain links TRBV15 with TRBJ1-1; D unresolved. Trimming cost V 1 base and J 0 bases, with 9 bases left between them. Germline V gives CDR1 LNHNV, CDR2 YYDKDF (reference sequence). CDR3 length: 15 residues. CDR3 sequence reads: CATSRAQPMNTEAFF. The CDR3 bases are TGTGCCACCAGCAGAGCACAGCCCATGAACACTGAAGCTTTCTTT.

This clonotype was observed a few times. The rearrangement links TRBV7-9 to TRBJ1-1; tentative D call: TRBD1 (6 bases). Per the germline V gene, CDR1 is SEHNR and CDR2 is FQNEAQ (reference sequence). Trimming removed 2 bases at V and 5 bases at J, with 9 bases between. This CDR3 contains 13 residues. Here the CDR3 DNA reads TGTGCCAGCAGCTTAATCCAGGGGACTGAAGCTTTCTTT. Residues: CASSLIQGTEAFF.

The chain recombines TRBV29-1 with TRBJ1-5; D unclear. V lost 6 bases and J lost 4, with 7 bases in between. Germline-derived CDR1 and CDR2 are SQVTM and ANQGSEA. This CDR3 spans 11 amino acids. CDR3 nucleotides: TGCAGCGTGGACGGGAATCAGCCCCAGCATTTT. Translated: CSVDGNQPQHF.

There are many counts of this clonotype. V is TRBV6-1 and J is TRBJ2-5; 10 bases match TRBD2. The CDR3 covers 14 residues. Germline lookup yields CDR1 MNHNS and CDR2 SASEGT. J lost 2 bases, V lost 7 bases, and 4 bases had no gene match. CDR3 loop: CASTSAGGQETQYF. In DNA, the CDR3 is TGTGCCAGCACATCAGCGGGAGGGCAAGAGACCCAGTACTTC.

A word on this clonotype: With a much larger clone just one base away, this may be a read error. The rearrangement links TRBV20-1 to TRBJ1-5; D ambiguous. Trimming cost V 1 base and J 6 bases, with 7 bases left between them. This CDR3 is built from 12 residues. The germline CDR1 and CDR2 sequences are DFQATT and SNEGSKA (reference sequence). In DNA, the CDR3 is TGCAGTGCTAGAGCCCTTAGTCAGCCCCAGCATTTT. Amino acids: CSARALSQPQHF.

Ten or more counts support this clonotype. In DNA form, the CDR3 reads TGTGCCAGTGGCTGGGCGGGCCACGAGCAGTACTTC. Translating it yields CASGWAGHEQYF. V gene TRBV19 combines with J gene TRBJ2-7; TRBD2 is a possible D gene (5 bases). V lost 8 bases and J lost 5, with 13 bases in between. In germline, CDR1 is LNHDA, CDR2 SQIVND (reference sequence). The CDR3 loop spans 12 amino acids.

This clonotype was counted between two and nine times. The CDR3 is CASSGYDRVGPAFF. CDR3 in DNA: TGTGCCAGCAGTGGGTACGACAGGGTCGGTCCAGCTTTCTTT. The gene calls are TRBV6-5 and TRBJ1-1; the match to TRBD1 covers 7 bases. V gave up 5 bases and J gave up 10 bases; unmatched junction bases: 13. Per germline, CDR1 MNHEY and CDR2 SVGAGI. The CDR3 spans 14 residues.

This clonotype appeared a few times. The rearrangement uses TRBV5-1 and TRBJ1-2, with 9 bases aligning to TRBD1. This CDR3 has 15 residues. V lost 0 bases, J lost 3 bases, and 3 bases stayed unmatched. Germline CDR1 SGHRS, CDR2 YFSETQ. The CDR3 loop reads CASSLGTGVDYGYTF. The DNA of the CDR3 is TGCGCCAGCAGCTTGGGGACAGGGGTGGACTATGGCTACACCTTC. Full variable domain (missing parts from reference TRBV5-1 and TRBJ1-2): KAGVTQTPRYLIKTRGQQVTLSCSPISGHRSVSWYQQTPGQGLQFLFEYFSETQRNKGNFPGRFSGRQFSNSRSEMNVSTLELGDSALYLCASSLGTGVDYGYTFGSGTRLTVV.

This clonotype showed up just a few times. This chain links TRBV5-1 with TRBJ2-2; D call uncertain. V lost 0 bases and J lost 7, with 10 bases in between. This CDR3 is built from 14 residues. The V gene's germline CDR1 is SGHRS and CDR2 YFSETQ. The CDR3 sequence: CASSLGSVGGELFF. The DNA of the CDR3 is TGCGCCAGCAGCTTGGGTTCGGTTGGCGGGGAGCTGTTTTTT.

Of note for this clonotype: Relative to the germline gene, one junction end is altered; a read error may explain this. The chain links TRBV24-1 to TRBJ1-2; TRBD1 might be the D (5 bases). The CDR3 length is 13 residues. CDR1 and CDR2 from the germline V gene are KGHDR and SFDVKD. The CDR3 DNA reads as TGTGCCAGCAGTCCTCAGGGATTTTCGAGCTACACCTTC. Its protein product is CASSPQGFSSYTF.

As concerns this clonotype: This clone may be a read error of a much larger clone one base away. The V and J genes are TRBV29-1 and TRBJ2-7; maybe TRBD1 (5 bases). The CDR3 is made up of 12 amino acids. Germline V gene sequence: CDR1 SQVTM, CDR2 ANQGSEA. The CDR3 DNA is TGCAGCGTTGAGGTCAGGGTCAACGAGAAGTACTTC. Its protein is CSVEVRVNEKYF.

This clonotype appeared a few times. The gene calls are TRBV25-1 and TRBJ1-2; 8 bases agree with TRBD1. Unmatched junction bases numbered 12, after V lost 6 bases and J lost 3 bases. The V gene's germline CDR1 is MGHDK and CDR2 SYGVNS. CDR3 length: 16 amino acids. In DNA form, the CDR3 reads TGTGCCAGCAGCTTGACTCCGGGACAGGTGGACTATGGCTACACCTTC. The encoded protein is CASSLTPGQVDYGYTF.

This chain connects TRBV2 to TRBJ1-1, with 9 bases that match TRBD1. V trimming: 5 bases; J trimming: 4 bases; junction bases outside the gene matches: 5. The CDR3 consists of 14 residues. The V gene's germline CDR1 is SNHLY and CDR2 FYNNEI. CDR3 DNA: TGTGCCAGCAGTACAGGGGGCTTTGTCACTGAAGCTTTCTTT. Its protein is CASSTGGFVTEAFF.

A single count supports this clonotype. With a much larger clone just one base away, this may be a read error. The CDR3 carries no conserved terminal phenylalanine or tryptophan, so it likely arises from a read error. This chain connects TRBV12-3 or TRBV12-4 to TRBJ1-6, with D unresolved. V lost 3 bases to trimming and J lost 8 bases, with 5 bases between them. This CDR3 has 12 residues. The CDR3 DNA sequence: TGTGCCAGCAGTTTGAGGGATTCACCCCTCCACCTT. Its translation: CASSLRDSPLHL.

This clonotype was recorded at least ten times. CDR3 DNA sequence: TGCGCCAGCAGTGACGGGGATCCCAGTCAGCCCCAGCATTTT. Amino acid sequence: CASSDGDPSQPQHF. The rearrangement links TRBV10-2 to TRBJ1-5; D gene uncertain. Germline CDR1 and CDR2: WSHSY and SAAADI. V gave up 3 bases and J gave up 6 bases, with 12 bases separating them. This CDR3 is 14 amino acids long.

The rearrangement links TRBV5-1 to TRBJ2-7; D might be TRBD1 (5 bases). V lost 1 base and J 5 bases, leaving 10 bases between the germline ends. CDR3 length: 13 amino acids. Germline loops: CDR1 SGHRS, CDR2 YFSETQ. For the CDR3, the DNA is TGCGCCAGCAGCTTGTCAGGGCCGGACGAGCAGTACTTC. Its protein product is CASSLSGPDEQYF.

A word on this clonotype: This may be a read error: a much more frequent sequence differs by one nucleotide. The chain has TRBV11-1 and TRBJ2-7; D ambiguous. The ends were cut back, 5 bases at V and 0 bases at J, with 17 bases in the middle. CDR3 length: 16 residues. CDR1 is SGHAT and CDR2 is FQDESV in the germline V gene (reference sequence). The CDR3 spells CASSPSSIRGSYEQYF. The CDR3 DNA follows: TGTGCCAGCAGCCCCTCTTCCATACGTGGCTCCTACGAGCAGTACTTC.

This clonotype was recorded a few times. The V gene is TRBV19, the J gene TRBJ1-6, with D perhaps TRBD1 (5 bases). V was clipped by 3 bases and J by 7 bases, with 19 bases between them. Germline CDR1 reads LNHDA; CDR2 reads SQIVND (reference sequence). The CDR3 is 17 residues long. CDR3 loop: CASSIAGGRGTNSPLHF. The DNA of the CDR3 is TGTGCCAGTAGTATCGCCGGGGGTCGAGGGACGAATTCACCCCTCCACTTT. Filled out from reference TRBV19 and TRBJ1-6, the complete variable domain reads DGGITQSPKYLFRKEGQNVTLSCEQNLNHDAMYWYRQDPGQGLRLIYYSQIVNDFQKGDIAEGYSVSREKKESFPLTVTSAQKNPTAFYLCASSIAGGRGTNSPLHFGNGTRLTVT.

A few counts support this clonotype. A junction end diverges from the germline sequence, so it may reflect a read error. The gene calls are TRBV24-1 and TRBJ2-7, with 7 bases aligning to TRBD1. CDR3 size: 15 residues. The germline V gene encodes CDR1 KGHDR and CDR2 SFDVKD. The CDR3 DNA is TGTGCCAGCAGTACACCGACAGGGCCTTTTCGCGAGCAGTACTTC. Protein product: CASSTPTGPFREQYF.

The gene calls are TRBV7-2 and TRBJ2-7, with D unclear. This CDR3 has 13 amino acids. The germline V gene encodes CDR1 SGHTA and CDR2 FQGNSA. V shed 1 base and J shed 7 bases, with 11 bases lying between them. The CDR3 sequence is CASSLVPLREQYF. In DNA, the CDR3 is TGTGCCAGCAGCTTAGTTCCCCTGCGGGAGCAGTACTTC.

The CDR3 region is CASSYRQELKLFF. The DNA of the CDR3 is TGTGCCAGCAGCTACCGACAGGAACTAAAACTGTTTTTT. The rearrangement uses TRBV7-2 and TRBJ1-4; D is perhaps TRBD1 (6 bases). The CDR3 runs 13 residues. Trimming pared 4 bases from V and 10 bases from J, leaving 13 bases between. The V gene's germline CDR1 is SGHTA and CDR2 FQGNSA.

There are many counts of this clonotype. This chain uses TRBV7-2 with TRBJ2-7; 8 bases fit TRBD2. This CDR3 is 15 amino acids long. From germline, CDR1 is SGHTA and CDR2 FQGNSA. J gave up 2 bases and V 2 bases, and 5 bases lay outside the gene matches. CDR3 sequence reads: CASSLNSGVPYEQYF. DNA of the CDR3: TGTGCCAGCAGCTTAAATAGCGGGGTCCCCTACGAGCAGTACTTC.

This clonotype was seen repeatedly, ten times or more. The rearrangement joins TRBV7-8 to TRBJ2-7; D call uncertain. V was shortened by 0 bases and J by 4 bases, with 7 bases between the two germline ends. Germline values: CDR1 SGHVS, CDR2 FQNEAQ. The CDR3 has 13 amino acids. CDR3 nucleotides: TGTGCCAGCAGCTTAGCGCACAGTTACGAGCAGTACTTC. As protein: CASSLAHSYEQYF.

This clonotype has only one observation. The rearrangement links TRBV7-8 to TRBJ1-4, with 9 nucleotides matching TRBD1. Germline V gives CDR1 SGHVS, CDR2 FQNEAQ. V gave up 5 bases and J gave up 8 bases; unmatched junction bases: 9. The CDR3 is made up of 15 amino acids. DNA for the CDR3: TGTGCCAGCAGCCCCAGGGACAGGGATATGGAAAAACTGTTTTTT. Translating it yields CASSPRDRDMEKLFF.

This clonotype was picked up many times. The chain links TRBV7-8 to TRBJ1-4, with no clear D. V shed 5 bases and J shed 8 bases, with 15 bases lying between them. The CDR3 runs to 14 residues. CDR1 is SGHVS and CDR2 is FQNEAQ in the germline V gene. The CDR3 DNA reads TGTGCCAGCAGCCTCCGTCCCAGGAGCGAAAAACTGTTTTTT. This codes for CASSLRPRSEKLFF.

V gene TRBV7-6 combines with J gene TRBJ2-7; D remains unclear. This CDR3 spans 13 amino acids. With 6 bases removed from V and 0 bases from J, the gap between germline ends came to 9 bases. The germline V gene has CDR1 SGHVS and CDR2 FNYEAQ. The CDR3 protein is CASSKQSSYEQYF. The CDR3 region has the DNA TGTGCCAGCAGTAAACAGAGCTCCTACGAGCAGTACTTC.

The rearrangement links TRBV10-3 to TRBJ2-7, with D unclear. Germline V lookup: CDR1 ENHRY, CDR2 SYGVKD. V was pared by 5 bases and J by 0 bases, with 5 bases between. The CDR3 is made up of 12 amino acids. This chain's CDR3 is CAISPPSYEQYF. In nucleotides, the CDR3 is TGTGCCATCAGTCCTCCCTCCTACGAGCAGTACTTC.

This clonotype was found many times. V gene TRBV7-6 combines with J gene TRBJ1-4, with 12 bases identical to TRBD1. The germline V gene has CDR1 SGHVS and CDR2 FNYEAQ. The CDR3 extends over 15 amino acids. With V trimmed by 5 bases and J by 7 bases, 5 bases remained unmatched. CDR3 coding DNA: TGTGCCAGCAGCCAGGGGACAGGGGGCGCTGAAAAACTGTTTTTT. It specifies CASSQGTGGAEKLFF.

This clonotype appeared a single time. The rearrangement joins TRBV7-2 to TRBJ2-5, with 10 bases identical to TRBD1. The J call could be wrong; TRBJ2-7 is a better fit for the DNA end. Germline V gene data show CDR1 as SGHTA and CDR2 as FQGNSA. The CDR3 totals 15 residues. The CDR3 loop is CASSQERQGANEQYF. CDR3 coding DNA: TGTGCCAGCAGCCAAGAGAGACAGGGGGCCAACGAGCAGTACTTC.